A single sample is the source of the 10 T cell receptor beta chains below, sequenced in a study of cytomegalovirus exposure and HLA in healthy donors. Generated by immunoSEQ multiplex PCR, the TCRdb table keeps only in-frame clones and is missing some. The table has some 79,000 clones, roughly 93% seen once; the top ten hold under 4%. The sequenced sample was PBMCs. Receptor source: a woman between 18 and 30 years old in good health and CMV-seropositive.

This chain uses TRBV7-6 with TRBJ1-1, with D perhaps TRBD1 (5 bases). The V end was cut by 2 bases, the J end by 1 base, with 11 bases between. CDR1 is SGHVS and CDR2 is FNYEAQ in the germline V gene. The CDR3 consists of 15 residues. As DNA, the CDR3 is TGTGCCAGCAGCTTATTTGGGCAGGGGAACACTGAAGCTTTCTTT. Translation: CASSLFGQGNTEAFF.

The gene calls are TRBV7-8 and TRBJ2-5; 8 bases are shared with TRBD1. The CDR3 is made up of 17 amino acids. Trimming took 1 base from V and 2 from J; bases not matched to a gene: 9. Germline CDR1 is SGHVS and CDR2 is FQNEAQ. CDR3 sequence reads: CASSLGWDRYLQETQYF. The CDR3 DNA is TGTGCCAGCAGCTTAGGATGGGACAGGTACTTACAAGAGACCCAGTACTTC.

This sequence joins TRBV4-1 and TRBJ1-4; D might be TRBD1 (6 bases). The CDR3 has 18 residues. Trimming shortened V by 3 bases and J by 0 bases, and 17 bases separated the two germline ends. In germline, CDR1 is MGHRA, CDR2 YSYEKL. This CDR3 is CASSHRGYGPSTNEKLFF. CDR3 in DNA: TGCGCCAGCAGCCACAGGGGATATGGCCCTTCAACTAATGAAAAACTGTTTTTT.

This chain links TRBV5-1 with TRBJ1-1, with 8 bases matching TRBD1. The CDR3 is 16 residues long. Germline CDR1 and CDR2: SGHRS and YFSETQ. V shed 2 bases, J shed 0 bases, and the junction held 6 bases outside the gene matches. The CDR3, as DNA: TGCGCCAGCAGCTTCCGGGACAGGCTCATGAACACTGAAGCTTTCTTT. Amino acids: CASSFRDRLMNTEAFF.

This rearrangement joins TRBV23-1 to TRBJ2-7, with D tentatively TRBD1 (5 bases). TRBV23-1 is classed as an ORF, of uncertain function. Trimming cost V 2 bases and J 5 bases, with 16 bases left between them. The CDR3 spans 15 residues. The CDR3: CASSQPTPGSDEQYF. Written as DNA, the CDR3 is TGCGCCAGCAGTCAACCCACTCCAGGGTCCGACGAGCAGTACTTC.

This chain joins TRBV2 and TRBJ2-3; 11 nucleotides match TRBD1. Trimming took 3 bases from V and 2 from J; bases not matched to a gene: 4. The CDR3 has 16 amino acids. Germline V gene lookup returns CDR1 SNHLY and CDR2 FYNNEI. CDR3 sequence: CASSEGQGVNTDTQYF. The CDR3 nucleotides are TGTGCCAGCAGTGAGGGACAGGGGGTAAACACAGATACGCAGTATTTT.

The chain joins TRBV29-1 to TRBJ1-1; no firm D call. Germline values: CDR1 SQVTM, CDR2 ANQGSEA. Trimming shortened V by 3 bases and J by 10 bases, and 12 bases separated the two germline ends. The CDR3 is 11 residues long. The CDR3, as DNA: TGCAGCGTTGAGGGTGGCTGGAGAGCTTTCTTT. Protein product: CSVEGGWRAFF. The whole variable domain, remainder taken from reference TRBV29-1 and TRBJ1-1, is SAVISQKPSRDICQRGTSLTIQCQVDSQVTMMFWYRQQPGQSLTLIATANQGSEATYESGFVIDKFPISRPNLTFSTLTVSNMSPEDSSIYLCSVEGGWRAFFGQGTRLTVV.

The chain couples TRBV7-2 to TRBJ2-7; D unresolved. Trimming left V 5 bases short and J 0 bases short, with 5 bases between. CDR3 length: 12 residues. Germline V gene sequence: CDR1 SGHTA, CDR2 FQGNSA. CDR3 loop: CASSPSSYEQYF. The CDR3 nucleotides are TGTGCCAGCAGCCCTTCCTCCTACGAGCAGTACTTC.

V usage is TRBV10-3 and J usage is TRBJ1-5; D perhaps matches TRBD1 (5 bases). This CDR3 has 14 amino acids. CDR1 ENHRY and CDR2 SYGVKD come from the germline V gene. V was pared by 8 bases and J by 2 bases, with 13 bases between. The CDR3 sequence: CAIGQGTGNQPQHF. DNA for the CDR3: TGTGCCATCGGGCAGGGAACGGGCAATCAGCCCCAGCATTTT.

The gene calls are TRBV5-5 and TRBJ1-2, with unresolved D. The CDR3 extends over 12 amino acids. CDR1 and CDR2 (germline): SGHKS, YYEKEE (reference sequence). Trimming removed 1 base from V and 6 bases from J, with 7 bases in between. CDR3 DNA: TGTGCCAGCAGCTTGAACAGCAATGGCTACACCTTC. Residues: CASSLNSNGYTF.